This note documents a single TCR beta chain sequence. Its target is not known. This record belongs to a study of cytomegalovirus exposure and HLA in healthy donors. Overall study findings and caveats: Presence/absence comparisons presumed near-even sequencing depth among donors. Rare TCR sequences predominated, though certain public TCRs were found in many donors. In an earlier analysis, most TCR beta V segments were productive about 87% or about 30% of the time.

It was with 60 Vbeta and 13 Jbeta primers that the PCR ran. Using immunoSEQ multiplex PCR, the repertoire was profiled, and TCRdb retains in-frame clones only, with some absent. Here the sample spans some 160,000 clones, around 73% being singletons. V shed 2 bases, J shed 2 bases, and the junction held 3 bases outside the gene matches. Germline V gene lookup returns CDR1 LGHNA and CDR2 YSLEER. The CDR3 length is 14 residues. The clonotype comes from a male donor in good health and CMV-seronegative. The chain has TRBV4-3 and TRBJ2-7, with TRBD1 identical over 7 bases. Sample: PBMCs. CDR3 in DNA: TGCGCCAGCAGCCAATGGGGGACAGCCTACGAGCAGTACTTC. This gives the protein CASSQWGTAYEQYF.